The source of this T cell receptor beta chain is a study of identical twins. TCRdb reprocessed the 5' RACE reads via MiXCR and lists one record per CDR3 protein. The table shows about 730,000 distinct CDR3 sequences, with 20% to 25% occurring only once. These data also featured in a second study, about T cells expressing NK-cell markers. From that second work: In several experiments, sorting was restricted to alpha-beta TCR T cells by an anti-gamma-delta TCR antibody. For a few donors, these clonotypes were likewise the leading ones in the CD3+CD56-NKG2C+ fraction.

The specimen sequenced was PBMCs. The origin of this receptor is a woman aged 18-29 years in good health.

DNA for the CDR3: TGTGCCAGCAGGATGGAGACTAGCGGGGGATACACCGGGGAGCTGTTTTTT. It translates to CASRMETSGGYTGELFF. V gene TRBV3-1 combines with J gene TRBJ2-2, with 12 bases identical to TRBD2. After removal of 6 bases from V and 3 bases from J, the junction contained 8 bases not matched to a gene. Germline-derived CDR1 and CDR2 are LGHDT and YNNKEL (reference sequence). The CDR3 sequence is 17 residues long.